A selection of T cell receptor beta chains follows, all from one sample in a study of graft-versus-host responses after intestinal transplantation. Assay: immunoSEQ multiplex PCR; the TCRdb copy retains only in-frame clones and omits some. The table shows 60,000 to 80,000 clones, with about 92% occurring only once. These receptors lack a known antigen. Sequencing used unstimulated CD8+ T cells sorted from spleen or lymph node cells, obtained before intestinal transplant. The receptor set was obtained from a human donor who received an intestinal transplant. Both conserved end residues are part of each CDR3. D genes are given only for firm matches. Size is stated for part of the rows, as once, few or many counts, or as a class when the clone is expanded.

len	v_gene	d_gene	abundance	j_gene	CDR3nt	CDR3aa
15	TRBV19	TRBD2	NA	TRBJ2-7	TGTGCCACGAACGGGCTAGCGGAAAGCTCCTACGAGCAGTACTTC	CATNGLAESSYEQYF
12	TRBV7-2	NA	NA	TRBJ1-1	TGTGCCAGCAGCTTAGGTGTAACTACAGCTTTCTTT	CASSLGVTTAFF
16	TRBV2	TRBD2	NA	TRBJ2-5	TGTGCCAGCAAGGGGGCAGCGGGGGGGCCGGGGGAGACCCAGTACTTC	CASKGAAGGPGETQYF
14	TRBV4-1	NA	NA	TRBJ1-1	TGCGCCAGCAGCCAAGGTCGGGGGGTCACTGAAGCTTTCTTT	CASSQGRGVTEAFF
15	TRBV9	TRBD2	NA	TRBJ2-3	TGTGCCAGCAGCGCCCGGGACTACTTCACAGATACGCAGTATTTT	CASSARDYFTDTQYF
13	TRBV2	TRBD1	once	TRBJ1-1	TGTGCCACCCCCGGGACAGGGAACACTGAAGCTTTCTTT	CATPGTGNTEAFF
16	TRBV7-9	TRBD1	NA	TRBJ1-2	TGTGCCAGCAGCCGATTACAGGGGGCAGGACTCTATGGCTACACCTTC	CASSRLQGAGLYGYTF
14	TRBV5-5	NA	NA	TRBJ2-7	TGTGCCAGCAGCATGGGGGGGACAACTTACGAGCAGTACTTC	CASSMGGTTYEQYF
13	TRBV6-5	NA	NA	TRBJ1-1	TGTGCCAGCACCGGAGGAGGGTTCGCTGAAGCTTTCTTT	CASTGGGFAEAFF
18	TRBV13	TRBD2	NA	TRBJ2-3	TGTGCCAGCAGCTTAGGCCGATTAGGGACTAGCAGACCCAATACGCAGTATTTT	CASSLGRLGTSRPNTQYF
14	TRBV5-6	NA	NA	TRBJ2-5	TGTGCCAGCAGCTTGGGGGGGCGGTTGGAGACCCAGTACTTC	CASSLGGRLETQYF
17	TRBV7-8	TRBD1	once	TRBJ1-2	TGTGCCAGCAGCTTAGGGGGACAGGGGATAGAGAACTATGGCTACACCTTC	CASSLGGQGIENYGYTF
14	TRBV10-2	TRBD2	NA	TRBJ2-1	TGCGCCAGCAGTGAGGGCGGGGGGTACAATGAGCAGTTCTTC	CASSEGGGYNEQFF
15	TRBV2	NA	NA	TRBJ2-7	TGTGCCAGCAGTGAAGGAACCCCAGGGGTTTACGAGCAGTACTTC	CASSEGTPGVYEQYF
15	TRBV4-1	NA	NA	TRBJ1-1	TGCGCCAGCAGCCAAGTGGGGGGGGGCTCCACTGAAGCTTTCTTT	CASSQVGGGSTEAFF
17	TRBV4-2	TRBD2	NA	TRBJ2-7	TGTGCCAGCAGCCAAGATGCTAGCGGGGGGCGGGGGCGCGAGCAGTACTTC	CASSQDASGGRGREQYF
15	TRBV4-1	TRBD1	NA	TRBJ2-7	TGCGCCAGCAGCCAACAGGGACAGGGAGGGTACGAGCAGTACTTC	CASSQQGQGGYEQYF
15	TRBV4-1	NA	few	TRBJ1-1	TGCGCCAGCAGCCAGGGCCCACAGGGAGGGACTGAAGCTTTCTTT	CASSQGPQGGTEAFF
14	TRBV2	NA	NA	TRBJ2-5	TGTGCCAGCAGGGCCCGGGACTCTAAAGAGACCCAGTACTTC	CASRARDSKETQYF
13	TRBV6-5	TRBD1	few	TRBJ2-7	TGTGCCAGCAGTCCCCAGGGGGTCTACGAGCAGTACTTC	CASSPQGVYEQYF
14	TRBV6-1	NA	NA	TRBJ2-3	TGTGCCAGCAGTGAAGTGGGATCGGGGGATACGCAGTATTTT	CASSEVGSGDTQYF
15	TRBV11-2	TRBD2	NA	TRBJ2-7	TGTGCCAGCAGCTTAGAGGTAGCGGGAACCTACGAGCAGTACTTC	CASSLEVAGTYEQYF
12	TRBV6-5	NA	once	TRBJ2-5	TGTGCCAGCGCAACTAGCTGGGAGACCCAGTACTTC	CASATSWETQYF
14	TRBV9	TRBD1	NA	TRBJ1-2	TGTGCCAGCAGCCTCAGGGGGCACCCGGGGGACTACACCTTC	CASSLRGHPGDYTF
12	TRBV6-1	NA	once	TRBJ1-3	TGTGCCGCCGGACAATCCGGAAACACCATATATTTT	CAAGQSGNTIYF
16	TRBV4-1	NA	NA	TRBJ1-1	TGCGCCAGCAGCCAGGCTGGGAGGTGGCCGACCACTGAAGCTTTCTTT	CASSQAGRWPTTEAFF
16	TRBV4-2	TRBD1	NA	TRBJ1-1	TGTGCCAGCAGCCAAGGTTTCGACAGGGCTTTAGCTGAAGCTTTCTTT	CASSQGFDRALAEAFF
17	TRBV7-8	NA	NA	TRBJ1-3	TGTGCCAGCAGCTTGGCAGTCCGGGGGGTGGTTGGGAACACCATATATTTT	CASSLAVRGVVGNTIYF